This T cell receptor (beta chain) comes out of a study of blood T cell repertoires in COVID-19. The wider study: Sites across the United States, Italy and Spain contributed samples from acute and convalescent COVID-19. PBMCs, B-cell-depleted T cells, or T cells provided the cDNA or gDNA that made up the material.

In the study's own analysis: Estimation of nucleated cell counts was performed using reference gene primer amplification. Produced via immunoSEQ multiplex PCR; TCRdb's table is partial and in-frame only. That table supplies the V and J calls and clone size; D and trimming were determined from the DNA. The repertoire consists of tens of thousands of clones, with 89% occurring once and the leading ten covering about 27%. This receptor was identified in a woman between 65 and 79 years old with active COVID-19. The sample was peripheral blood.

CDR3 amino acids: CASSFGTSGDASLKTQYF. CDR3 coding DNA: TGCGCCAGCAGCTTCGGGACTAGCGGGGACGCGAGTCTGAAGACCCAGTACTTC. The chain recombines TRBV5-1 with TRBJ2-5; 13 bases match TRBD2. Germline-derived CDR1 and CDR2 are SGHRS and YFSETQ. The length of the CDR3 is 18 residues. J lost 6 bases, V lost 2 bases, and 13 bases had no gene match. Based on the CDR3 plus reference TRBV5-1 and TRBJ2-5, the full variable domain is KAGVTQTPRYLIKTRGQQVTLSCSPISGHRSVSWYQQTPGQGLQFLFEYFSETQRNKGNFPGRFSGRQFSNSRSEMNVSTLELGDSALYLCASSFGTSGDASLKTQYFGPGTRLLVL.